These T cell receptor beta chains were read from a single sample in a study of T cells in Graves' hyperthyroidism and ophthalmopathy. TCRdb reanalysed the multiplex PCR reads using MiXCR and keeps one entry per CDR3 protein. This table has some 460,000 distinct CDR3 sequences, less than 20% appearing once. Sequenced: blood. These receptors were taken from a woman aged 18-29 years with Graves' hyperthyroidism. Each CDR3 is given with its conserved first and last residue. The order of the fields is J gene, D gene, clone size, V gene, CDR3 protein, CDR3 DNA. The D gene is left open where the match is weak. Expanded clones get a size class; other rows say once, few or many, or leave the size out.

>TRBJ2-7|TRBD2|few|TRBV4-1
CASSQQKVAGMYEQYF
TGCGCCAGCAGCCAACAAAAAGTAGCGGGTATGTACGAGCAGTACTTC
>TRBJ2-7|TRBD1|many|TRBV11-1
CASSQDRGRDEQYF
TGTGCCAGCAGCCAGGACAGGGGGCGCGACGAGCAGTACTTC
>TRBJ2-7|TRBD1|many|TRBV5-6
CASSPPGQYYEQYF
TGTGCCAGCAGCCCACCGGGACAGTACTACGAGCAGTACTTC
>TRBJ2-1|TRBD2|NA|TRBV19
CASSIDRRGVNNEQFF
TGTGCCAGTAGTATAGATCGGCGGGGGGTTAACAATGAGCAGTTCTTC
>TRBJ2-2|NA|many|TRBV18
CASSPSTGRELFF
TGTGCCAGCTCACCATCAACAGGGAGGGAGCTGTTTTTT
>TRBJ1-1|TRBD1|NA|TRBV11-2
CASSPGRGTGYTEAFF
TGTGCCAGCAGCCCCGGCCGGGGGACAGGGTACACTGAAGCTTTCTTT
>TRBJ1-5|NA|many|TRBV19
CASSSPLGGANQPQHF
TGTGCCAGTAGTAGCCCCTTGGGGGGCGCAAATCAGCCCCAGCATTTT
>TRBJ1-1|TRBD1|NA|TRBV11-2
CASSGRTGLGEAFF
TGTGCCAGCAGCGGGCGGACAGGGCTTGGTGAAGCTTTCTTT
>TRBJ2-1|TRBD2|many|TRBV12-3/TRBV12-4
CASSLGGGDNEQFF
TGTGCCAGCAGTTTGGGCGGGGGGGACAATGAGCAGTTCTTC
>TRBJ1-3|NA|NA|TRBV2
CARKYDSGNTIYF
TGTGCCAGGAAATATGACTCTGGAAACACCATATATTTT
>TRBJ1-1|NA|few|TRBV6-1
CASTRDLNTEAFF
TGTGCCAGCACTAGGGACCTGAACACTGAAGCTTTCTTT
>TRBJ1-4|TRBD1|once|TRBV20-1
CSARRGQREGKLFF
TGCAGTGCTAGACGGGGACAGAGGGAGGGAAAACTGTTTTTT
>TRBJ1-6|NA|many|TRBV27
CASSLLQGGSPLHF
TGTGCCAGCAGTTTATTACAGGGTGGTTCACCCCTCCACTTT
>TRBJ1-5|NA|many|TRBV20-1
CSARLWESQPQHF
TGCAGTGCTAGGCTCTGGGAAAGTCAGCCCCAGCATTTT
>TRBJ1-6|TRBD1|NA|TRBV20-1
CSARDRTGGSPLHF
TGCAGTGCTAGAGATAGGACAGGGGGTTCACCCCTCCACTTT
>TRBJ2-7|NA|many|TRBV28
CASSTWGYEQYF
TGTGCCAGCAGTACGTGGGGCTACGAGCAGTACTTC
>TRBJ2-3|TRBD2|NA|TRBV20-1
CSAREPTSGDTQYF
TGCAGTGCTAGAGAGCCGACTAGCGGGGATACGCAGTATTTT
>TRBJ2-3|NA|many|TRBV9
CASSGRVTDTQYF
TGTGCCAGCAGCGGGAGGGTCACAGATACGCAGTATTTT
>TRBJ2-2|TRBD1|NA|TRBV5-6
CASSFSFRTGPTGELSF
TGTGCCAGCAGCTTCTCATTTAGGACAGGACCAACCGGGGAGCTGTCTTTT
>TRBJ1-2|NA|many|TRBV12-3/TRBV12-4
CASSLRRGVGGYTF
TGTGCCAGCAGTTTAAGGAGGGGCGTGGGTGGCTACACCTTC
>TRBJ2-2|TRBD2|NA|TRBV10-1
CASVDQAGPNTGELFF
TGCGCCAGCGTCGATCAAGCGGGACCGAACACCGGGGAGCTGTTTTTT
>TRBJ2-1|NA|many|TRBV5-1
CASSGPGVHDNEQFF
TGCGCCAGCAGCGGTCCGGGTGTTCACGACAATGAGCAGTTCTTC
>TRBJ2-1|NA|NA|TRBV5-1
CASSPERRESDEQFF
TGCGCCAGCAGCCCAGAGCGGAGGGAGTCCGATGAGCAGTTCTTC
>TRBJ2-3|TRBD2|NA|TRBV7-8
CASSLELGLARVSSTDTQYF
TGTGCCAGCAGCTTAGAACTTGGACTAGCGAGAGTCTCTAGCACAGATACGCAGTATTTT
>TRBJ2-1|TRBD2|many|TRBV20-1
CSARDRLAGGLNEQFF
TGCAGTGCTAGAGATCGGCTAGCGGGGGGCTTGAATGAGCAGTTCTTC
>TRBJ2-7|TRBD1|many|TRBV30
CAWSVHRGQEQYF
TGTGCCTGGAGTGTACACAGGGGGCAGGAGCAGTACTTC
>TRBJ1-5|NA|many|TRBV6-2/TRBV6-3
CASSYSKPGLLSNQPQHF
TGTGCCAGCAGTTACTCGAAGCCGGGACTATTAAGCAATCAGCCCCAGCATTTT
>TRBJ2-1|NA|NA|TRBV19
CASSREPFRGLFNEQFF
TGTGCCAGTAGTCGCGAACCATTCCGGGGACTTTTCAATGAGCAGTTCTTC
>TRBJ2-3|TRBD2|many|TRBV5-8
CASSSKIAGGSDTQYF
TGTGCCAGCAGCTCAAAGATAGCGGGAGGATCAGATACGCAGTATTTT
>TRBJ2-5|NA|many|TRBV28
CASSFGAGSLETQYF
TGTGCCAGCAGTTTCGGGGCAGGGAGCCTTGAGACCCAGTACTTC
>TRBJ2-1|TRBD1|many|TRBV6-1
CASSEPGQGGEQFF
TGTGCCAGCAGTGAGCCGGGACAGGGCGGTGAGCAGTTCTTC
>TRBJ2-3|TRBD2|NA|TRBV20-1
CSARRASGRRDTQYF
TGCAGTGCTAGGAGGGCTAGCGGGAGAAGGGATACGCAGTATTTT
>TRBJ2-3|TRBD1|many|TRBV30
CAWSVGQGFSDTQYF
TGTGCCTGGAGTGTGGGACAGGGGTTCTCAGATACGCAGTATTTT
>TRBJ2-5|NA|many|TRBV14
CASSRDSNVETQYF
TGTGCCAGCAGCCGCGACAGTAATGTAGAGACCCAGTACTTC
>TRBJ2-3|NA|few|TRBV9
CASGVDGSGSTDTQYF
TGTGCCAGCGGCGTAGACGGGAGTGGGAGCACAGATACGCAGTATTTT
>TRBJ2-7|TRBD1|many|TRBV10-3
CAITADRGSHEQYF
TGTGCCATCACCGCCGACAGGGGGTCCCACGAGCAGTACTTC
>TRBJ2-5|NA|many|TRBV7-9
CASGSRTVQETQYF
TGTGCCAGCGGGTCGAGGACAGTCCAAGAGACCCAGTACTTC
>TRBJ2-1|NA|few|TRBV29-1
CSVEVGSEQFF
TGCAGCGTTGAAGTAGGGTCTGAGCAGTTCTTC
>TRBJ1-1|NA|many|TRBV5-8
CASSPDSVNTEAFF
TGTGCCAGCAGCCCGGACAGTGTGAACACTGAAGCTTTCTTT
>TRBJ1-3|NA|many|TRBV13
CASSTRKNTIYF
TGTGCCAGCAGCACTCGAAAAAACACCATATATTTT
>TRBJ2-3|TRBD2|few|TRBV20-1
CSARDGLAGEADTQYF
TGCAGTGCTAGAGATGGACTAGCGGGGGAGGCAGATACGCAGTATTTT
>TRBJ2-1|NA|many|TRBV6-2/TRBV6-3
CASSLSEEGYNEQFF
TGTGCCAGCAGTTTGTCGGAAGAGGGGTACAATGAGCAGTTCTTC
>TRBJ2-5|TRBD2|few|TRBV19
CASSNSPSGLAGAEAQYF
TGTGCCAGTAGCAACTCCCCCTCGGGACTAGCGGGAGCAGAGGCCCAGTACTTC
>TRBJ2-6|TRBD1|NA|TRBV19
CASSWTGDGANVLTF
TGTGCCAGTAGTTGGACAGGGGATGGGGCCAACGTCCTGACTTTC
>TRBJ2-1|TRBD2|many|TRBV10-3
CAISELAGENEQFF
TGTGCCATCAGTGAACTAGCGGGAGAGAATGAGCAGTTCTTC
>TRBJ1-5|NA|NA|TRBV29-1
CSVRGTGNQPQHF
TGCAGCGTTCGCGGGACGGGCAATCAGCCCCAGCATTTT
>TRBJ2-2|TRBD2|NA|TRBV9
CASSVGAGGNTGELFF
TGTGCCAGCAGCGTAGGTGCGGGGGGAAACACCGGGGAGCTGTTTTTT
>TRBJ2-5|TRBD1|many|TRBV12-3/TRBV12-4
CASSLGTGGIETQYF
TGTGCCAGCAGTTTAGGGACAGGGGGCATAGAGACCCAGTACTTC
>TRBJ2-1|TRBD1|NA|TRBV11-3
CASSLNVFAGQADEQFF
TGTGCCAGCAGCTTAAATGTTTTCGCGGGACAGGCGGATGAGCAGTTCTTC
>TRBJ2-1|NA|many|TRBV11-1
CASSLELNEQFF
TGTGCCAGCAGCTTAGAGCTTAATGAGCAGTTCTTC
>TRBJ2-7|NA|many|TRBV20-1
CSARPPRSYEQYF
TGCAGTGCTAGGCCCCCCAGGAGCTACGAGCAGTACTTC
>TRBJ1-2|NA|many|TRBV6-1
CASSEAPLDGYTF
TGTGCCAGCAGTGAAGCCCCCCTAGATGGCTACACCTTC
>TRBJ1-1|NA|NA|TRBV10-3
CAIRVQEPNTEAFF
TGTGCCATCAGAGTACAGGAGCCGAACACTGAAGCTTTCTTT
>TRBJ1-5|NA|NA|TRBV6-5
CASSYPRAVRSQPQHF
TGTGCCAGCAGTTACCCTAGGGCAGTAAGGAGTCAGCCCCAGCATTTT
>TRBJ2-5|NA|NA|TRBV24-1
CATSDRETQYF
TGTGCCACCAGTGACAGGGAGACCCAGTACTTC
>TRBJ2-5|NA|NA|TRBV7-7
CASSLSKYF
TGTGCTAGCAGCTTATCCAAGTACTTC